Included here is one TCR beta chain sequence, with context. This sample was taken from a study of blood T cell repertoires in COVID-19. Study at large: Samples representing acute and convalescent COVID-19 were sourced from the United States, Italy and Spain. PBMCs, B-cell-depleted T cells, or T cells provided the cDNA or gDNA that made up the material.

In the original analysis: From reference gene primer amplification, estimates of nucleated cell counts were derived. Clones were sequenced by immunoSEQ multiplex PCR, and TCRdb holds only the in-frame ones, with some missing. The DNA was the basis for D and trimming; V, J and clone size are from that table. Seen here are about 190,000 clones, around 86% observed once, and the top ten hold about 7%. Sequenced material: peripheral blood. The source is a man aged 35-49 years with acute or convalescent COVID-19.

CDR3 nucleotide sequence: TGCGCCAGCAGCTTGTTACAGGTCAACACCGGGGAGCTGTTTTTT. It translates to CASSLLQVNTGELFF. The chain couples TRBV5-1 to TRBJ2-2, with D tentatively TRBD1 (5 bases). Trimming left V 1 base short and J 2 bases short, with 9 bases between. Germline V gene sequence: CDR1 SGHRS, CDR2 YFSETQ. This CDR3 is built from 15 residues.